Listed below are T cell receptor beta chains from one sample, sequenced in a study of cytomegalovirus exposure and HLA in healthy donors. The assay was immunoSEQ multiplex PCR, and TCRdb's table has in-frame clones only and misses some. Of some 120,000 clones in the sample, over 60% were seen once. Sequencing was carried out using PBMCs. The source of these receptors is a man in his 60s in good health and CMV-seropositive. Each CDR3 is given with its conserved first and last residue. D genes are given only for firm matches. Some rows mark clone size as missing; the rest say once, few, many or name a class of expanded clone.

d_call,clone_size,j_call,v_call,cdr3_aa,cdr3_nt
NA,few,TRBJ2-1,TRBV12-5,CASGEGSSYNEQFF,TGTGCTAGTGGTGAGGGAAGCTCCTACAATGAGCAGTTCTTC
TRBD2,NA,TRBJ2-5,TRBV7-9,CSSSLGGGSGEETQYF,TGTTCCAGCAGCTTAGGAGGCGGGAGCGGGGAAGAGACCCAGTACTTC
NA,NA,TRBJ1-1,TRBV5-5,CASSSQGMNTEAFF,TGTGCCAGCAGCTCACAGGGCATGAACACTGAAGCTTTCTTT
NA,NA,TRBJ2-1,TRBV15,CATSKVVRNNEQFF,TGTGCCACCAGCAAAGTCGTGCGGAACAATGAGCAGTTCTTC
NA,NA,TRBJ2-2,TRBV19,CASSGPGQNTGELFF,TGTGCCAGTAGTGGACCGGGACAGAACACCGGGGAGCTGTTTTTT
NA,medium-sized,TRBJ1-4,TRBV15,CATSRDGGPQEKLFF,TGTGCCACCAGCAGAGATGGGGGCCCTCAAGAAAAACTGTTTTTT
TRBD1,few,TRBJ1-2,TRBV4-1,CASSPGQGGRRYGYTF,TGCGCCAGCAGCCCGGGACAGGGGGGAAGGAGGTATGGCTACACCTTC
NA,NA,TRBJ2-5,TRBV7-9,CSSSLGLSGETQYF,TGTTCCAGCAGCCTAGGACTCTCTGGGGAGACCCAGTACTTC
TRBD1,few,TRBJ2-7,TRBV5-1,CASSFLGTGTYEQYF,TGCGCCAGCAGCTTCCTCGGGACAGGGACCTACGAGCAGTACTTC
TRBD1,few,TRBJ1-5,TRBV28,CASSPQGGGNQPQHF,TGTGCCAGCAGCCCTCAGGGGGGAGGCAATCAGCCCCAGCATTTT
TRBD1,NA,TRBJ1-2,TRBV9,CASSAGVGQGLYGYTF,TGTGCCAGCAGCGCCGGGGTGGGACAGGGGCTTTATGGCTACACCTTC
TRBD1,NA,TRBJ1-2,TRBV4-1,CASSQDQEQGYGYTF,TGCGCCAGCAGCCAAGATCAGGAACAGGGGTATGGCTACACCTTC
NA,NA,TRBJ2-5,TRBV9,CASSNGRGNQETQYF,TGTGCCAGCAGCAATGGTAGGGGTAACCAAGAGACCCAGTACTTC
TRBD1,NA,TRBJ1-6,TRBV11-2,CASSLGGQARNSPLHF,TGTGCCAGCAGCTTAGGCGGACAGGCGAGGAATTCACCCCTCCACTTT
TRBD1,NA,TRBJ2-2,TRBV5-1,CASSLRGPPGHGELFF,TGCGCCAGCAGCTTAAGGGGGCCACCCGGGCACGGGGAGCTGTTTTTT
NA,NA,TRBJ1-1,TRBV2,CASSDEGQTNTEAFF,TGTGCCAGCAGTGATGAAGGACAGACGAACACTGAAGCTTTCTTT
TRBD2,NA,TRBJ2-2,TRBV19,CASSIPRGGAWTGELFF,TGTGCCAGTAGTATACCCCGCGGGGGGGCGTGGACCGGGGAGCTGTTTTTT
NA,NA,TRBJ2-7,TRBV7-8,CASSRGRVSYEQYF,TGTGCCAGCAGCCGCGGTCGGGTCTCCTACGAGCAGTACTTC
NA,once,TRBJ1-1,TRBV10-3,CAISEGDLATEAFF,TGTGCCATCAGTGAGGGAGACCTGGCAACTGAAGCTTTCTTT
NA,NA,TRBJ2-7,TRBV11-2,CASSLARVGEQYF,TGTGCCAGCAGCTTAGCCCGGGTCGGCGAGCAGTACTTC
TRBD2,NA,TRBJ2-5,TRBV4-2,CASSLQLAGVAETQYF,TGTGCCAGCAGCCTTCAGTTAGCGGGGGTGGCAGAGACCCAGTACTTC
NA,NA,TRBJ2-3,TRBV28,CASSLVFSSFLHADTQYF,TGTGCCAGCAGTTTAGTCTTCTCGTCGTTCTTACATGCAGATACGCAGTATTTT
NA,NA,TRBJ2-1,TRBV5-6,CASSLDTEQFF,TGTGCCAGCAGCTTGGACACTGAGCAGTTCTTC
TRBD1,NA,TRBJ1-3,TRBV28,CASSAHRGRNTIYF,TGTGCCAGCAGTGCGCACAGGGGGCGAAACACCATATATTTT